The 7 T cell receptor beta chains reported below all come from one sample, sequenced in a study of response to subunit inactivated influenza vaccine. TCRdb re-called the RT-PCR reads with MiXCR, one entry per CDR3 protein. The profile shows 500,000 or so distinct CDR3 sequences, around 9.9% of them singletons. Sequences were derived from PBMCs from blood, sampled roughly 45 days after vaccination. These receptors came from a man aged 50 or older who received an inactivated influenza vaccine.

This clonotype was found many times. This chain uses TRBV12-3 or TRBV12-4 with TRBJ2-7, with TRBD2 matching over 10 bases. The ends lost 2 bases at V and 3 bases at J; junction bases unmatched: 7. The CDR3 is 16 residues long. The CDR3 DNA reads as TGTGCCAGCAGTTTACGGGTAGCGGGGGGTTTCTACGAGCAGTACTTC. Translation: CASSLRVAGGFYEQYF.

This clonotype turned up a few times. CDR3 sequence (DNA): TGTGCCAGCAGTTCCGGGACTAGCGGGCACGAGCAGTACTTC. It encodes CASSSGTSGHEQYF. The V and J genes are TRBV5-6 and TRBJ2-7, with 12 bases matching TRBD2. The CDR3 length is 14 residues. V was pared by 5 bases and J by 5 bases, with 5 bases of the junction left unmatched. The germline V gene has CDR1 SGHDT and CDR2 YYEEEE.

V is TRBV7-2 and J is TRBJ2-5, with D perhaps given as TRBD1 or TRBD2 (5 bases each). Germline V gene lookup returns CDR1 SGHTA and CDR2 FQGNSA. CDR3 size: 15 residues. V lost 6 bases and J lost 4, with 18 bases in between. The CDR3 DNA reads as TGTGCCAGCAGGCAAAGAGGGGTGTTGAGAGAGACCCAGTACTTC. This sequence encodes CASRQRGVLRETQYF.

On this clonotype: One junction end disagrees with the germline gene, perhaps due to a read error. The chain joins TRBV5-1 to TRBJ2-1, with 7 bases identical to TRBD2. This CDR3 has 17 amino acids. Germline V gene lookup returns CDR1 SGHRS and CDR2 YFSETQ. CDR3 sequence reads: CASTKGLERGRYKEQFF. The CDR3 region has the DNA TGCGCCAGCACCAAAGGCTTGGAGCGGGGTCGGTACAAAGAGCAGTTCTTC.

The V gene is TRBV7-6, the J gene TRBJ2-7, with 7 bases fitting TRBD2. The CDR3 loop spans 14 amino acids. The junction had 6 bases not matched to a gene; V was cut back by 5 bases and J by 2 bases. The V gene's germline CDR1 is SGHVS and CDR2 FNYEAQ. The CDR3 nucleotides are TGTGCCAGCAGCGATGGGGGGGATCCCTACGAGCAGTACTTC. Translation gives CASSDGGDPYEQYF.

V is TRBV6-1 and J is TRBJ1-6; 7 bases align to TRBD1. Germline CDR1 is MNHNS and CDR2 is SASEGT. This CDR3 contains 13 residues. Trimming at V came to 7 bases and at J to 9 bases, leaving 6 bases not matched to a gene. The CDR3 DNA reads as TGTGCCAGCATCGACAGGGCAGGTTCACCCCTCCACTTT. Translating gives CASIDRAGSPLHF.

As regards this clonotype: One end of the junction fails to match germline, which may point to a read error. The chain is built from TRBV7-7 and TRBJ2-5; a weak D match, TRBD1 (6 bases). Germline V CDR1 and CDR2: SSHAT, FNYEAQ (reference sequence). CDR3 length equals 14 residues. CDR3 sequence reads: CASSLVGAGETQYF. The CDR3, as DNA: TGTGCTAGCAGCTTAGTGGGGGCCGGGGAGACCCAGTACTTC.